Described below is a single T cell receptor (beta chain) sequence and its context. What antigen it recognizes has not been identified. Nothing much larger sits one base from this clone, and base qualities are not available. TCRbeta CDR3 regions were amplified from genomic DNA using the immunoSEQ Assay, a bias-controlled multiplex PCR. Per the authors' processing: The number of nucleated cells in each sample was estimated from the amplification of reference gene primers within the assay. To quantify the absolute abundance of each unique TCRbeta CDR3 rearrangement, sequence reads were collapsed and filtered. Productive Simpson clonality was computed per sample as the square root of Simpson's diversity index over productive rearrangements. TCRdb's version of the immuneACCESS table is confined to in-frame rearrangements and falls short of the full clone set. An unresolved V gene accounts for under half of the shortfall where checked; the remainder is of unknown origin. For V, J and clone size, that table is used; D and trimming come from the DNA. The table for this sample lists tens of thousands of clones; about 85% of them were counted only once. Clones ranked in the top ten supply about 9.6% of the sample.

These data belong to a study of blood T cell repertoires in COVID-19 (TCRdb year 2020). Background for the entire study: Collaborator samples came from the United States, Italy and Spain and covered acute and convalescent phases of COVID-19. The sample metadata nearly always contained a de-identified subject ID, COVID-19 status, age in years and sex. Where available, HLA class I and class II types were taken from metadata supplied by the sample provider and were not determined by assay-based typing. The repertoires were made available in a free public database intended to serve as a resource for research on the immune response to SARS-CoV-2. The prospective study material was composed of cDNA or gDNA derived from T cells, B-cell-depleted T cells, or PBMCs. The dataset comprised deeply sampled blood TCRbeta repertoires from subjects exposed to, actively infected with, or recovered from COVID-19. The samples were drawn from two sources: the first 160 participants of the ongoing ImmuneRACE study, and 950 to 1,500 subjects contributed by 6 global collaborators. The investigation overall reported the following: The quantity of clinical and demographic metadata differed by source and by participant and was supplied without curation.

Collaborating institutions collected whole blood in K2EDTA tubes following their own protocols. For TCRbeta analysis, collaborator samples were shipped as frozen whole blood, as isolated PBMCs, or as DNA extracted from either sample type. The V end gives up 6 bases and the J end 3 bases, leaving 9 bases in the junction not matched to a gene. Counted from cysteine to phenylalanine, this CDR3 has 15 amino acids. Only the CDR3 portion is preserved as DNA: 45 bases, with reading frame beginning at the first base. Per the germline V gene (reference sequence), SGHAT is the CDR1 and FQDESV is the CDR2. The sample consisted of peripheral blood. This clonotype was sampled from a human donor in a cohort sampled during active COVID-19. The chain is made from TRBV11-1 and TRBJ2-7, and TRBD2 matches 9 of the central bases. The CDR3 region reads CASSAPSGIIYEQYF. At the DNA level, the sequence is TGTGCCAGCAGTGCGCCTAGCGGGATCATCTACGAGCAGTACTTC.